Each of the 2 T cell receptor beta chains below was sequenced from the same sample in a study of human T cells and chemical hapten exposure. TCRdb reprocessed the RACE reads via MiXCR and lists one record per CDR3 protein. Of about 80,000 distinct CDR3 sequences listed, 14% are singletons. The time point was: pre-sensitization, week 0. The treatment: therapeutic diphenylcyclopropenone sensitization with weekly scalp DPC. The material sequenced was whole blood, taken in connection with sensitization to the hapten diphenylcyclopropenone (DPC). The receptors here all came from a woman in her forties or fifties with alopecia areata. Some clones in this sample may be carry-over from other donors' samples.

The chain has TRBV12-3 or TRBV12-4 and TRBJ1-4; D call uncertain. This CDR3 region has 14 residues. V was pared by 5 bases and J by 10 bases, with 17 bases between. The CDR3 loop reads CASSLGRAAGKLFF. In nucleotides, the CDR3 is TGTGCCAGCAGTCTCGGTCGTGCAGCCGGAAAACTGTTTTTT.

This clonotype has a handful of counts. This chain connects TRBV2 to TRBJ2-1; 12 positions agree with TRBD2. This CDR3 has 19 residues. J gave up 1 base and V 6 bases, and 13 bases lay outside the gene matches. Germline V CDR1 and CDR2: SNHLY, FYNNEI. DNA for the CDR3: TGTGCCAGCAGGGGGACTAGCGGGTCACCAGGCGCTTCCTACAATGAGCAGTTCTTC. It specifies CASRGTSGSPGASYNEQFF.